This T cell receptor beta chain was captured by sequencing in a study of CD8+ T cells in alopecia areata. The study, taken as a whole, reports: Lesional scalp exceeded normal scalp in clonality, especially in alopecia totalis/universalis. Baseline CD8+ expansion's link to response remains uncertain, as there was one nonresponder.

Treatment denoted: oral pan-JAK inhibitor, 5-10 mg twice daily. The CDR3 loop spans 14 amino acids. V gave up 5 bases and J gave up 4 bases, with 12 bases separating them. Germline V gene sequence: CDR1 SGHAT, CDR2 FQNNGV. RNA extraction and reverse transcription yielded cDNA as sequencing template. Assay: immunoSEQ multiplex PCR; the TCRdb copy retains only in-frame clones and omits some. The sample gives about 190,000 clones, 50% to 60% of which show up once; less than 0.8% is in the top ten. With regard to this clone: Its antigen remains unidentified.

This specimen consisted of CD4+ T cells sorted from blood, obtained at week 4, from a patient treated with tofacitinib. The chain recombines TRBV11-2 with TRBJ2-1; D possibly corresponds to TRBD2 (6 bases). The TCR sequence derives from a human donor with alopecia areata. This CDR3 reads CASSPLASYNEQFF. The CDR3 DNA follows: TGTGCCAGCAGCCCCCTAGCGTCTTACAATGAGCAGTTCTTC.